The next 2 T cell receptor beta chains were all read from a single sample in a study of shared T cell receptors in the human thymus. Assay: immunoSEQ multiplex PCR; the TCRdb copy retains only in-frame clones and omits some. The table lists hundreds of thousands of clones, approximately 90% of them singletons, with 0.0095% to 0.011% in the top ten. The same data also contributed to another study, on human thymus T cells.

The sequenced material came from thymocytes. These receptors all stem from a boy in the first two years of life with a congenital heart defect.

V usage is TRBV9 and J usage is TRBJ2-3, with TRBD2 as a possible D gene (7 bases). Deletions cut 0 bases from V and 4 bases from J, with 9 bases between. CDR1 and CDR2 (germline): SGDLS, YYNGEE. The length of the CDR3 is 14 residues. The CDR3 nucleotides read TGTGCCAGCAGCGTAGAGGGGGGGTCAGATACGCAGTATTTT. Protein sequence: CASSVEGGSDTQYF.

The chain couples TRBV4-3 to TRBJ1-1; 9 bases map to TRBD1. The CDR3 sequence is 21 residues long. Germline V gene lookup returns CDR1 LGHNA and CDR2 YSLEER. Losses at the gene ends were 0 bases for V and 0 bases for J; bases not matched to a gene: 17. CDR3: CASSQDLWTGVGPVLNTEAFF. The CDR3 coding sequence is TGCGCCAGCAGCCAAGACCTTTGGACAGGGGTCGGCCCCGTCTTGAACACTGAAGCTTTCTTT.